This T cell receptor beta chain was captured by sequencing in a study of blood T cell repertoires in COVID-19 (TCRdb year 2020). In terms of the full investigation: The collaborator samples originated in the United States, Italy and Spain and spanned the acute and convalescent phases of COVID-19. The material from the prospective study consisted of cDNA or gDNA derived from T cells, B-cell-depleted T cells, or PBMCs. Deeply sampled blood TCRbeta repertoires from subjects exposed to, actively infected with, or recovered from COVID-19 were included in the dataset. The repertoires were released in a freely available public database intended as a resource for research on the immune response to SARS-CoV-2. The samples were drawn from the first 160 participants of the ongoing ImmuneRACE study and from 1,200 or so subjects provided by 6 global collaborators. A de-identified subject ID, COVID-19 status, age in years and sex were almost always included in the sample metadata. Where available, HLA class I and class II types were obtained from metadata supplied by the sample provider rather than from assay-based typing.

CDR1 KGHDR and CDR2 SFDVKD were looked up in the germline V gene. Its CDR3 holds 15 amino acids, cysteine through phenylalanine. The only DNA kept is the CDR3, 45 bases in frame from the first base. The trim is 1 base for V and 5 bases for J, with a gap of 10 bases between the germline ends. Collaborating institutions collected whole blood in K2EDTA tubes following their own protocols. For TCRbeta analysis, collaborators shipped samples as frozen whole blood, isolated PBMCs, or DNA extracted from either of those sample types. This clone was detected once. Its antigen target is currently unknown. Base qualities are missing; no much larger clone stands one base away. TCRbeta CDR3 regions were amplified from genomic DNA using the immunoSEQ Assay, a bias-controlled multiplex PCR. Turning to the authors' computational methods: Nucleated cell counts per sample were estimated from amplification of reference gene primers within the assay. To quantify the absolute abundance of each unique TCRbeta CDR3 rearrangement, sequence reads were collapsed and filtered. For each sample, productive Simpson clonality was calculated as the square root of Simpson's diversity index across productive rearrangements. TCRdb obtained this table from immuneACCESS and retained in-frame rearrangements with V and J assigned. These tables miss some clones; where compared with another copy, unresolved V genes account for less than half of the shortfall, and the remainder is unexplained. D and trimming come from the DNA, and the V and J calls and clone size come from that table. The sample contains about 150,000 clones, 80% to 90% of them found a single time. The top ten hold around 6.5% of the sample.

What the research found in general, with its limitations: The quantity of clinical and demographic metadata differed by source and by participant and was supplied without curation.

The clonotype comes from a man at least 80 years old with acute or convalescent COVID-19. The material sequenced was peripheral blood. The V and J genes are TRBV24-1 and TRBJ2-2; 5 matching bases give a weak D call of TRBD1. CDR3 protein: CATSDLVRATGELFF. DNA sequence: TGTGCCACCAGTGATTTAGTCAGGGCGACCGGGGAGCTGTTTTTT.